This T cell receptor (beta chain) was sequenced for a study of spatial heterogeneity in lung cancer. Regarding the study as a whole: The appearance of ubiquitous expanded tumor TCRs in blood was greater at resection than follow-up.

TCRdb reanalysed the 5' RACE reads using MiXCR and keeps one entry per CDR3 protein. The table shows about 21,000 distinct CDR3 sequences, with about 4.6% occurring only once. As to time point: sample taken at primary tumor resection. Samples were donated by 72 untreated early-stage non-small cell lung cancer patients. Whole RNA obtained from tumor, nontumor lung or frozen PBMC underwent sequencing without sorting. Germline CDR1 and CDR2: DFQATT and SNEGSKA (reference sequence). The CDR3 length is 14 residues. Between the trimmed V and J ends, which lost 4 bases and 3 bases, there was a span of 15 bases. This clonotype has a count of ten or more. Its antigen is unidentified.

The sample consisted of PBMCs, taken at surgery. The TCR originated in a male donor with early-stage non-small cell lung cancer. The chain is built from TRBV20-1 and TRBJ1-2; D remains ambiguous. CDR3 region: CSATTRREDYGYTF. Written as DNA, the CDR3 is TGCAGTGCTACTACGAGGAGGGAGGACTATGGCTACACCTTC.